This TCR beta chain was found in a study of blood T cell repertoires in COVID-19. Background on the study: Some COVID-19 samples were acute and others convalescent; all came from the United States, Italy and Spain. PBMCs, B-cell-depleted T cells, or T cells provided the cDNA or gDNA that made up the material.

Germline V gene data show CDR1 as SGHTA and CDR2 as FQGTGA. The CDR3 contains 13 residues. Trimming left V 2 bases short and J 4 bases short, with 8 bases between. In the study's own analysis: Using reference gene primer amplification, nucleated cell counts were estimated. Sequenced by immunoSEQ multiplex PCR; TCRdb stores in-frame clones only, minus some. V and J calls and clone size are copied from that table; D and trimming were computed from the DNA. The table includes about 180,000 clones, about 86% detected once. The source of this sequence is a man aged 45-65 years with active or convalescent COVID-19. V and J are TRBV7-3 and TRBJ1-1, with D perhaps matching TRBD1 (5 bases). The sequenced material came from peripheral blood. The CDR3 here is CASSLQRGTEAFF. DNA of the CDR3: TGTGCCAGCAGCTTACAAAGGGGCACTGAAGCTTTCTTT.